This entry lists 21 T cell receptor beta chains sequenced from one sample in a study of cytomegalovirus exposure and HLA in healthy donors. PCR involved 60 Vbeta and 13 Jbeta primers. Data came from immunoSEQ multiplex PCR; TCRdb stores just in-frame clones and leaves some out. The table has roughly 120,000 clones, around three quarters seen once. Sequenced sample: PBMCs. These TCRs come from a man aged 50-60 years in good health and CMV-seropositive.

The chain has TRBV6-1 and TRBJ1-5, with a weak D call TRBD1 (5 bases). There are 13 residues in the CDR3. The ends were cut back, 3 bases at V and 6 bases at J, with 9 bases in the middle. CDR1 and CDR2 from the germline V gene are MNHNS and SASEGT. The CDR3 sequence: CASSESGFQPQHF. The CDR3 nucleotides read TGTGCCAGCAGTGAGTCAGGGTTTCAGCCCCAGCATTTT.

V usage is TRBV29-1 and J usage is TRBJ2-3, with 9 bases that match TRBD2. Looked up from germline, CDR1 is SQVTM and CDR2 is ANQGSEA. The ends lost 7 bases at V and 0 bases at J; junction bases unmatched: 2. The CDR3 extends over 13 amino acids. The chain's CDR3 is CSATSGSTDTQYF. The CDR3 DNA is TGCAGCGCGACTAGCGGTAGCACAGATACGCAGTATTTT.

The chain combines TRBV4-2 with TRBJ2-1, with 8 bases matching TRBD2. The CDR3 is 16 amino acids. V lost 1 base and J lost 8; bases outside the gene matches: 10. CDR1 and CDR2 (germline): LGHNA, YNFKEQ. CDR3 residues: CASSQASGRVDDEQFF. CDR3 in DNA: TGTGCCAGCAGCCAAGCCTCCGGGAGGGTCGACGATGAGCAGTTCTTC.

The chain has TRBV5-1 and TRBJ2-7, with 8 bases fitting TRBD1. Germline lookup yields CDR1 SGHRS and CDR2 YFSETQ. V was pared by 4 bases and J by 3 bases, with 12 bases of the junction left unmatched. The CDR3 runs to 16 residues. The CDR3 DNA sequence: TGCGCCAGCAGCATGGGGTGGACAGGGAGAATCTACGAGCAGTACTTC. It yields the protein CASSMGWTGRIYEQYF. Based on the CDR3 plus reference TRBV5-1 and TRBJ2-7, the full variable domain is KAGVTQTPRYLIKTRGQQVTLSCSPISGHRSVSWYQQTPGQGLQFLFEYFSETQRNKGNFPGRFSGRQFSNSRSEMNVSTLELGDSALYLCASSMGWTGRIYEQYFGPGTRLTVT.

The rearrangement uses TRBV30 and TRBJ1-3, with D perhaps TRBD1 (6 bases). The CDR3 spans 16 residues. V was cut by 5 bases and J by 0 bases, with 17 bases left in between. Germline V gene sequence: CDR1 GTSNPN, CDR2 SVGIG (reference sequence). In DNA, the CDR3 is TGTGCCTGGGACGAGGGGACATTGAGCTCTGGAAACACCATATATTTT. Translation gives CAWDEGTLSSGNTIYF.

The J gene is TRBJ2-5, the V gene TRBV4-1, with 7 bases that match TRBD1. The ends lost 5 bases at V and 2 bases at J; junction bases unmatched: 8. This CDR3 contains 15 residues. Germline CDR1 MGHRA, CDR2 YSYEKL. This chain's CDR3 is CASSSPDRAQETQYF. The CDR3 DNA reads TGCGCCAGCAGCAGCCCCGACAGGGCACAAGAGACCCAGTACTTC.

The V gene is TRBV28, the J gene TRBJ2-3; D is unclear. V gave up 6 bases and J gave up 0 bases, with 16 bases separating them. From germline, CDR1 is MDHEN and CDR2 SYDVKM. The CDR3 spans 16 residues. The CDR3 here is CASSTEDLTSTDTQYF. CDR3 sequence (DNA): TGTGCCAGCAGCACTGAGGATCTTACTAGCACAGATACGCAGTATTTT.

This clone was counted between two and nine times. The chain carries TRBV30 and TRBJ1-1; 9 nucleotides agree with TRBD1. The V gene end was trimmed by 4 bases and the J gene end by 4 bases; junction bases not matched to a gene: 7. Germline V CDR1 and CDR2: GTSNPN, SVGIG (reference sequence). The CDR3 has 14 amino acids. In DNA form, the CDR3 reads TGTGCCTGGAACAGGGGGCTGGGTGGCACTGAAGCTTTCTTT. Translated, it gives CAWNRGLGGTEAFF.

The chain carries TRBV7-2 and TRBJ2-7; 9 positions match TRBD1. Germline CDR1 and CDR2: SGHTA and FQGNSA. Trimming cost V 4 bases and J 6 bases; bases outside gene matches: 4. The length of the CDR3 is 13 residues. The CDR3 loop reads CASSWKTGGEQYF. In DNA, the CDR3 is TGTGCCAGCAGCTGGAAGACAGGGGGCGAGCAGTACTTC.

This chain connects TRBV7-9 to TRBJ2-5, with 11 positions matching TRBD2. The J call may not be correct, given that the DNA end is closer to TRBJ2-7. The CDR3 covers 16 residues. Germline V gene lookup returns CDR1 SEHNR and CDR2 FQNEAQ (reference sequence). The CDR3 DNA follows: TGTGCCAGCAGCTCAGCTAGCGGGGGGAACTCCTACGAGCAGTACTTC. Protein product: CASSSASGGNSYEQYF.

The V call is TRBV5-4, the J call TRBJ2-5; tentative D call: TRBD1 (5 bases). Germline lookup yields CDR1 SGHNT and CDR2 YYREEE (reference sequence). V gave up 3 bases and J gave up 2 bases, with 11 bases separating them. The CDR3 runs to 14 residues. CDR3 DNA sequence: TGTGCCAGCAGCTCAAGACAGCTTCAAGAGACCCAGTACTTC. Translated: CASSSRQLQETQYF.

The chain uses TRBV19 and TRBJ1-5; no clear D. The CDR3 loop spans 13 amino acids. V was pared by 3 bases and J by 5 bases, with 8 bases between. CDR1 and CDR2 (germline): LNHDA, SQIVND (reference sequence). The DNA of the CDR3 is TGTGCCAGTAGTATTTTCGGGGATCAGCCCCAGCATTTT. It encodes CASSIFGDQPQHF.

The CDR3 DNA follows: TGTGCCAGCAGTGAAAGGGAGGTTGTTGGCTACACCTTC. As protein: CASSEREVVGYTF. The rearrangement uses TRBV6-1 and TRBJ1-2; D gene ambiguous. Trimming shortened V by 2 bases and J by 7 bases, and 11 bases separated the two germline ends. CDR3 length: 13 residues. Germline V gene lookup returns CDR1 MNHNS and CDR2 SASEGT.

In regard to this clone: This same CDR3 is encoded by further DNA sequences in the sample. The chain recombines TRBV6-6 with TRBJ1-1, with D perhaps TRBD1 (5 bases). V lost 0 bases to trimming and J lost 7 bases, with 9 bases between them. The germline V gene has CDR1 MNHNY and CDR2 SVGAGI (reference sequence). CDR3 length equals 13 residues. This CDR3 reads CASSYSTGYEAFF. The CDR3 DNA is TGTGCCAGCAGTTACTCAACAGGCTATGAAGCTTTCTTT.

The chain couples TRBV4-2 to TRBJ1-1, with 7 bases matching TRBD1. V trimming: 2 bases; J trimming: 1 base; junction bases outside the gene matches: 4. Germline-derived CDR1 and CDR2 are LGHNA and YNFKEQ. The CDR3 is 15 amino acids. CDR3 region: CASSQPDRTNTEAFF. DNA for the CDR3: TGTGCCAGCAGCCAACCGGACAGGACGAACACTGAAGCTTTCTTT.

This chain joins TRBV4-1 and TRBJ2-7, with a possible D match to TRBD1 (5 bases). There are 15 residues in the CDR3. Looked up from germline, CDR1 is MGHRA and CDR2 is YSYEKL. The germline V and J ends were trimmed by 0 bases and 0 bases, with 9 bases remaining between them. CDR3 DNA sequence: TGCGCCAGCAGCCAAGACTGGGGCGCCTCCTACGAGCAGTACTTC. It specifies CASSQDWGASYEQYF.

The sample holds one count of this clone. This sequence joins TRBV6-5 and TRBJ2-7; D is possibly TRBD2 (5 bases). Per germline, CDR1 MNHEY and CDR2 SVGAGI. V lost 5 bases and J lost 6, with 11 bases in between. CDR3 length: 12 amino acids. CDR3 sequence: CASSRDVREQYF. CDR3 coding DNA: TGTGCCAGCAGTCGGGATGTCCGCGAGCAGTACTTC.

V and J are TRBV10-2 and TRBJ2-3; 11 positions match TRBD2. The CDR3 is 15 residues long. The junction had 8 bases not matched to a gene; V was cut back by 8 bases and J by 4 bases. Germline-derived CDR1 and CDR2 are WSHSY and SAAADI. CDR3 residues: CASGQPSGGSDTQYF. The CDR3 region has the DNA TGCGCCAGCGGCCAACCTAGCGGGGGGTCAGATACGCAGTATTTT.

This clone appeared a single time. The V call is TRBV6-1, the J call TRBJ2-3; TRBD2 matches at 11 bases. This CDR3 spans 15 amino acids. V gave up 3 bases and J gave up 7 bases; unmatched junction bases: 6. Germline-derived CDR1 and CDR2 are MNHNS and SASEGT. The CDR3 spells CASSEIAGGRYTQYF. CDR3 DNA: TGTGCCAGCAGTGAGATAGCGGGAGGGCGATATACGCAGTATTTT.

The rearrangement uses TRBV19 and TRBJ2-7; D gene unclear. There are 13 residues in the CDR3. The germline V and J ends were trimmed by 5 bases and 6 bases, with 14 bases remaining between them. The V gene's germline CDR1 is LNHDA and CDR2 SQIVND (reference sequence). The CDR3, as DNA: TGTGCCAGTAGTGTAAGTTCGCAGCGCGAGCAGTACTTC. Translated, it gives CASSVSSQREQYF.

The V gene is TRBV30, the J gene TRBJ1-5; no definite D call. Deletions cut 2 bases from V and 7 bases from J, with 15 bases between. Germline values: CDR1 GTSNPN, CDR2 SVGIG (reference sequence). The length of the CDR3 is 14 residues. The CDR3 protein is CAWSPGLLEQPQHF. The CDR3 DNA reads as TGTGCCTGGAGTCCGGGATTGTTGGAGCAGCCCCAGCATTTT.